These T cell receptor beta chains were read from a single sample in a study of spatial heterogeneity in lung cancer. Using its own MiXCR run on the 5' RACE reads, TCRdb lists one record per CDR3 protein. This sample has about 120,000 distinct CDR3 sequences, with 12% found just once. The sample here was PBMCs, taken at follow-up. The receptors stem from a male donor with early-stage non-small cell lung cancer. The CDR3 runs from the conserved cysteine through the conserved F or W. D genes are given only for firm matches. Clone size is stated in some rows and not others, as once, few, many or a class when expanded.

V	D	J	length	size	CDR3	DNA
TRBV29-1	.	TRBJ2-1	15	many	CSVCVRGAGIDEQFF	TGCAGCGTTTGCGTGAGGGGGGCAGGGATCGATGAGCAGTTCTTC
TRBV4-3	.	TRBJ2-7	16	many	CASSQDHGTLSYEQYF	TGCGCCAGCAGCCAAGATCACGGCACGCTCTCCTACGAGCAGTACTTC
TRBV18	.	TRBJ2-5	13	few	CASSPTAQETQYF	TGTGCCAGCTCACCAACAGCTCAAGAGACCCAGTACTTC
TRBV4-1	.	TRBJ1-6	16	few	CASSQDLGGYESPLHF	TGCGCCAGCAGCCAAGATCTCGGGGGGTATGAGTCACCCCTCCACTTT
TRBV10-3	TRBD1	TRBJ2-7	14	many	CAISEGQGAYEQYF	TGTGCCATCAGTGAGGGACAGGGGGCCTACGAGCAGTACTTC
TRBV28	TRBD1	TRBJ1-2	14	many	CASSLRQGAYGYTF	TGTGCCAGCAGCTTGCGACAGGGGGCCTATGGCTACACCTTC
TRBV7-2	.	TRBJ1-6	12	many	CASSLRTTPLHF	TGTGCCAGCAGCCTTCGTACTACTCCCCTCCACTTT
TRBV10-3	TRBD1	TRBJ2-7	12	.	CATRGQGDEQYF	TGTGCCACCCGAGGACAGGGGGACGAGCAGTACTTC
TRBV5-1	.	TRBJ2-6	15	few	CASSLGPAGANVLTF	TGCGCCAGCAGCTTGGGACCAGCCGGGGCCAACGTCCTGACTTTC
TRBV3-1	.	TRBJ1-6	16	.	CASSQEGSSYNSPLHF	TGTGCCAGCAGCCAAGAAGGGAGCTCCTATAATTCACCCCTCCACTTT
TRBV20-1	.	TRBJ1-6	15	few	CSARGSATYNSPLHF	TGCAGTGCCCGGGGGTCAGCGACCTATAATTCACCCCTCCACTTT
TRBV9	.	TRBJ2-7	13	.	CASSVEMGDEQYF	TGTGCCAGCAGCGTAGAGATGGGCGACGAGCAGTACTTC
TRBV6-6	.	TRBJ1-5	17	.	CASRGIRELMRNQPQHF	TGTGCCAGCAGAGGAATCAGGGAGTTAATGAGGAATCAGCCCCAGCATTTT
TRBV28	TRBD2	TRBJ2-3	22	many	CASSSPYYTPSTSGGSTDTQYF	TGTGCCAGCAGTTCCCCTTATTATACCCCCTCGACTAGCGGGGGGTCCACAGATACGCAGTATTTT